One sample yielded the 15 T cell receptor beta chains listed below, sequenced in a study of cytotoxic CD8 clonotypes in ibrutinib-treated CLL. TCRdb's copy holds only in-frame clones and misses some; the assay was immunoSEQ multiplex PCR. Among about 50,000 clones listed, 75% to 90% were seen once. The sequencing used PBMCs, collected after 24 months of ibrutinib treatment. These receptors were taken from a human donor with chronic lymphocytic leukemia.

DNA for the CDR3: TGTGCCAGCAGTGTAACTCGGGACTACGAGCAGTACTTC. This gives the protein CASSVTRDYEQYF. The chain employs TRBV2 and TRBJ2-7, with D perhaps matching TRBD2 (5 bases). V lost 4 bases to trimming and J lost 3 bases, with 10 bases between them. The CDR3 sequence is 13 residues long. Per germline, CDR1 SNHLY and CDR2 FYNNEI.

The rearrangement uses TRBV2 and TRBJ2-2, with 8 bases fitting TRBD1. The CDR3 sequence is 18 residues long. The germline CDR1 and CDR2 sequences are SNHLY and FYNNEI. V lost 4 bases, J lost 2 bases, and 12 bases stayed unmatched. In DNA, the CDR3 is TGTGCCAGCAGTGGTCCCAGGGGGCTTACCATCAACACCGGGGAGCTGTTTTTT. This translates into CASSGPRGLTINTGELFF.

The chain joins TRBV4-1 to TRBJ1-1; D remains unclear. The CDR3 extends over 15 amino acids. The ends were cut back, 4 bases at V and 1 base at J, with 13 bases in the middle. The germline V gene has CDR1 MGHRA and CDR2 YSYEKL. The CDR3: CASSRIPGANTEAFF. Here the CDR3 DNA reads TGCGCCAGCAGCCGAATCCCCGGAGCGAACACTGAAGCTTTCTTT.

The chain recombines TRBV6-1 with TRBJ2-7, with 7 bases fitting TRBD1. CDR1 and CDR2 from the germline V gene are MNHNS and SASEGT. The CDR3 spans 14 residues. Trimming at V came to 6 bases and at J to 0 bases, leaving 5 bases not matched to a gene. CDR3 in amino acids: CASSIDRVSYEQYF. The DNA for the CDR3 is TGTGCCAGCAGCATTGACAGGGTCTCCTACGAGCAGTACTTC.

The rearrangement links TRBV6-8 to TRBJ1-2; D unresolved. The CDR3 has 15 amino acids. Germline lookup yields CDR1 MNHGY and CDR2 SAAAGT. V was trimmed by 7 bases and J by 0 bases, leaving 15 bases between them. CDR3 bases: TGTGCCAGCACCGACCCTCCGGGAACTAACTATGGCTACACCTTC. It is translated as CASTDPPGTNYGYTF.

The rearrangement uses TRBV7-2 and TRBJ2-2, with D tentatively TRBD1 (6 bases). The CDR3 has 16 amino acids. Germline CDR1 reads SGHTA; CDR2 reads FQGNSA. Trimming took 2 bases from V and 4 from J, leaving 14 bases between them. The CDR3 is CASSLQRTVLTGELFF. The CDR3 region has the DNA TGTGCCAGCAGCTTACAAAGGACAGTCCTCACCGGGGAGCTGTTTTTT.

The rearrangement joins TRBV7-2 to TRBJ2-7, with D possibly TRBD2 on 6 matching bases. Trimming left V 5 bases short and J 1 base short, with 12 bases between. This CDR3 has 14 residues. CDR1 is SGHTA and CDR2 is FQGNSA in the germline V gene. Written as DNA, the CDR3 is TGTGCCAGCAGCCTGGGACTCAGTTCCTACGAGCAGTACTTC. Translating it yields CASSLGLSSYEQYF.

The chain couples TRBV29-1 to TRBJ2-1, with no clear D. The germline V gene has CDR1 SQVTM and CDR2 ANQGSEA. V was cut by 6 bases and J by 4 bases, with 10 bases left in between. The CDR3 has 12 residues. CDR3: CSVGDQYNEQFF. The CDR3 nucleotides are TGCAGCGTGGGCGACCAATACAATGAGCAGTTCTTC.

The V call is TRBV5-5, the J call TRBJ1-1; 7 bases are shared with TRBD1. Per the germline V gene, CDR1 is SGHKS and CDR2 is YYEKEE (reference sequence). The CDR3 is 15 residues long. The junction had 6 bases not matched to a gene; V was cut back by 4 bases and J by 0 bases. The CDR3 DNA follows: TGTGCCAGCAGCCTATTGACAGGGATGAACACTGAAGCTTTCTTT. Its translation is CASSLLTGMNTEAFF.

This clone has a single count. The chain employs TRBV6-1 and TRBJ1-2; 8 positions match TRBD1. Germline V gives CDR1 MNHNS, CDR2 SASEGT. V shed 7 bases, J shed 6 bases, and the junction held 10 bases outside the gene matches. The CDR3 length is 14 residues. The DNA of the CDR3 is TGTGCCAGCAAACGTTTGGACAGGGAGAATGGCTACACCTTC. Its protein product is CASKRLDRENGYTF.

The chain recombines TRBV6-6 with TRBJ2-1; 10 bases align to TRBD2. The CDR3 is 15 residues long. J lost 3 bases, V lost 5 bases, and 4 bases had no gene match. Germline V gene lookup returns CDR1 MNHNY and CDR2 SVGAGI (reference sequence). CDR3 loop: CASSASGRGYNEQFF. CDR3 bases: TGTGCCAGCAGTGCCAGCGGGAGGGGCTACAATGAGCAGTTCTTC.

J is TRBJ2-1 and V is TRBV13, with D perhaps assigned TRBD1 or TRBD2 (6 bases each). The germline V and J ends were trimmed by 5 bases and 4 bases, with 15 bases remaining between them. CDR1 PRHDT and CDR2 FYEKMQ come from the germline V gene (reference sequence). This CDR3 spans 15 amino acids. The CDR3 reads CASSHREEGYNEQFF. The CDR3 coding sequence is TGTGCCAGCAGCCACAGGGAGGAGGGATACAATGAGCAGTTCTTC.

The rearrangement uses TRBV19 and TRBJ2-5; 9 bases fit TRBD2. Trimming took 5 bases from V and 5 from J; bases not matched to a gene: 6. The CDR3 is made up of 14 amino acids. Germline-derived CDR1 and CDR2 are LNHDA and SQIVND (reference sequence). The DNA for the CDR3 is TGTGCCAGTAGTGGGGGACTAGCAACGGAGACCCAGTACTTC. This sequence encodes CASSGGLATETQYF.

The genes are TRBV19 and TRBJ2-2; D not certain. Germline CDR1 is LNHDA and CDR2 is SQIVND (reference sequence). The V and J ends lost 5 bases and 5 bases respectively, with 9 bases between them. The CDR3 covers 13 residues. The CDR3 is CASSLHITGELFF. The CDR3 coding sequence is TGTGCCAGTAGTTTACACATTACCGGGGAGCTGTTTTTT.

The chain is built from TRBV27 and TRBJ1-1, with 7 bases lining up with TRBD1. Germline V gene sequence: CDR1 MNHEY, CDR2 SMNVEV (reference sequence). With 1 base clipped from V and 4 bases from J, the junction kept 6 bases outside the gene matches. The CDR3 sequence is 15 residues long. The CDR3 nucleotides read TGTGCCAGCAGTTTATTCCACAGGGGAGGCACTGAAGCTTTCTTT. This codes for CASSLFHRGGTEAFF.